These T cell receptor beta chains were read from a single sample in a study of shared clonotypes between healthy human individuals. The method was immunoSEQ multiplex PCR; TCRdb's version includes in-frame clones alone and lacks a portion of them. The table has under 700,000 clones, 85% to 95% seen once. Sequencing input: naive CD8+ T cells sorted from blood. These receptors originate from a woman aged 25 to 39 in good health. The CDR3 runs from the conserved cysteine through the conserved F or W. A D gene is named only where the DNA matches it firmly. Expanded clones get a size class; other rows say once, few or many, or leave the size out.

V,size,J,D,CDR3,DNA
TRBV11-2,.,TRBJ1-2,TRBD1,CASSPGTGHYGYTF,TGTGCCAGCAGCCCCGGGACAGGGCACTATGGCTACACCTTC
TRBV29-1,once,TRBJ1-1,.,CSVDPDTEAFF,TGCAGCGTTGATCCGGACACTGAAGCTTTCTTT
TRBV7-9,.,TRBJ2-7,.,CASNGGLREQYF,TGTGCCAGCAACGGCGGGCTGAGGGAGCAGTACTTC
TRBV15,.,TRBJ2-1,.,CATSTATTWLSGEQFF,TGTGCCACCAGCACCGCGACAACGTGGCTCTCCGGTGAGCAGTTCTTC
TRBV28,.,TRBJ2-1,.,CASSGTSNEQFF,TGTGCCAGCAGTGGGACTTCGAATGAGCAGTTCTTC
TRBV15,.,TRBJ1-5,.,CATRSSQSAENQPQHF,TGTGCCACCAGGTCTAGTCAGTCGGCAGAGAATCAGCCCCAGCATTTT
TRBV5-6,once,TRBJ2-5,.,CASSAPGARGETQYF,TGTGCCAGCAGCGCACCGGGGGCGAGGGGTGAGACCCAGTACTTC
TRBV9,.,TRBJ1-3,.,CASSVAYQGIGNTIYF,TGTGCCAGCAGCGTAGCCTATCAGGGGATCGGAAACACCATATATTTT
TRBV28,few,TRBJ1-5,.,CASSSVFGQPQHF,TGTGCCAGCAGTTCAGTCTTCGGTCAGCCCCAGCATTTT
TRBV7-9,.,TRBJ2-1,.,CASSLATAGNEQFF,TGTGCCAGCAGCTTAGCGACTGCCGGCAATGAGCAGTTCTTC
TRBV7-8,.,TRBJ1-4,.,CASSLMVGVSEKLFF,TGTGCCAGCAGCTTAATGGTCGGTGTATCTGAAAAACTGTTTTTT
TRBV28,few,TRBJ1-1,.,CASRTNTEAFF,TGTGCCAGCAGAACGAACACTGAAGCTTTCTTT
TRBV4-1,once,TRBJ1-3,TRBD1,CASSQSTQGARDTIYF,TGCGCCAGCAGCCAATCGACACAGGGGGCGCGGGACACCATATATTTT
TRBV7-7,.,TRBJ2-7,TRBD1,CASSFRQGGSYEQYF,TGTGCCAGCAGCTTTCGACAGGGGGGATCCTACGAGCAGTACTTC
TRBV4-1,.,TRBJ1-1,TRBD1,CASSPLTGGGTEAFF,TGCGCCAGCAGCCCTTTAACAGGGGGCGGGACCGAAGCTTTCTTT
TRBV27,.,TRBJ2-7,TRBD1,CASSLILGRGPYEQYF,TGTGCCAGCAGTTTAATCCTCGGCAGGGGGCCCTACGAGCAGTACTTC
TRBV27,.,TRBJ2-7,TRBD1,CASSLETGGVDEQYF,TGTGCCAGCAGTTTAGAGACAGGGGGCGTCGACGAGCAGTACTTC
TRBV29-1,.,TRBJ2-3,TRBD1,CSVTGGSTDTQYF,TGCAGCGTTACAGGGGGAAGCACAGATACGCAGTATTTT
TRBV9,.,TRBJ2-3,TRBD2,CASSAEGLAGGMTDTQYF,TGTGCCAGCAGCGCGGAGGGACTAGCGGGGGGTATGACAGATACGCAGTATTTT
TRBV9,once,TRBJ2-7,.,CASSVDGPGEQYF,TGTGCCAGCAGCGTAGATGGTCCCGGCGAGCAGTACTTC
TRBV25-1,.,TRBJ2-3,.,CASSDQLSTDTQYF,TGTGCCAGCAGTGACCAGCTAAGCACAGATACGCAGTATTTT
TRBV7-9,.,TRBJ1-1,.,CASSFKQGQAFF,TGTGCCAGCAGCTTCAAACAGGGTCAGGCTTTCTTT
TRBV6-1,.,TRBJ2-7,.,CASSDGYEQYF,TGTGCCAGCAGTGACGGCTACGAGCAGTACTTC
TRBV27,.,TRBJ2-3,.,CASSYQSGYSTDTQYF,TGTGCCAGCAGTTACCAAAGCGGGTACTCCACAGATACGCAGTATTTT
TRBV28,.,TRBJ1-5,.,CASSLSGYSGQPQHF,TGTGCCAGCAGTTTATCGGGTTACTCAGGGCAGCCCCAGCATTTT
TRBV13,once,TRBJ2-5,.,CASSGQLQAQYF,TGTGCCAGCAGCGGCCAACTCCAGGCCCAGTACTTC
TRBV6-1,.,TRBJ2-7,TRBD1,CASSETDRGLGEQYF,TGTGCCAGCAGCGAGACAGACAGGGGGCTTGGAGAGCAGTACTTC
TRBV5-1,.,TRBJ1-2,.,CASSLSARDGYTF,TGCGCCAGCAGCTTGTCGGCCAGGGATGGCTACACCTTC
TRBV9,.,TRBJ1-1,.,CASSGASGVEAFF,TGTGCCAGCAGCGGGGCCAGCGGGGTTGAAGCTTTCTTT
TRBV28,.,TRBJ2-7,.,CASSLRTSREQYF,TGTGCCAGCAGTTTACGGACGTCCAGGGAGCAGTACTTC
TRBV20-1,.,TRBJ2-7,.,CSATIRGEQYF,TGCAGTGCAACTATCAGGGGCGAGCAGTACTTC
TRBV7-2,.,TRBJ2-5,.,CASSTRRLLQETQYF,TGTGCCAGCAGTACCCGACGGCTACTACAAGAGACCCAGTACTTC
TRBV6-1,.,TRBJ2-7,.,CASSEGRSALYEQYF,TGTGCCAGCAGTGAGGGGAGAAGCGCCCTCTACGAGCAGTACTTC
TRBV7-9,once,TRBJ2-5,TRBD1,CASSLAARGLGFTETQYF,TGTGCCAGCAGCTTAGCTGCTAGGGGGCTGGGATTTACAGAGACCCAGTACTTC
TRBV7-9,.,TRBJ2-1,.,CASSLGSGSYNEQFF,TGTGCCAGCAGCTTGGGTAGCGGATCCTACAATGAGCAGTTCTTC
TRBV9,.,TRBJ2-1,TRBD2,CASSVGTIDNEQFF,TGTGCCAGCAGCGTCGGGACTATCGACAATGAGCAGTTCTTC
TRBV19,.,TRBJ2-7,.,CASSIRAGRYEQYF,TGTGCCAGTAGTATAAGAGCGGGCCGCTACGAGCAGTACTTC
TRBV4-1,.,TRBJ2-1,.,CASSQAGDGYNEQFF,TGCGCCAGCAGCCAAGCAGGGGATGGCTACAATGAGCAGTTCTTC
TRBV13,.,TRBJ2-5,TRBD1,CASSPDRGAPETQYF,TGTGCCAGCAGCCCAGACAGGGGAGCCCCAGAGACCCAGTACTTC
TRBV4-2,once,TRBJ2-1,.,CASSQEVGFGDSSYNEQFF,TGTGCCAGCAGCCAAGAGGTCGGTTTCGGGGATAGCTCCTACAATGAGCAGTTCTTC
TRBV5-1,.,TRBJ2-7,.,CASSLVEGAHEQYF,TGCGCCAGCAGCTTGGTGGAGGGGGCTCACGAGCAGTACTTC
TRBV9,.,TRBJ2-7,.,CASSVENSHEQYF,TGTGCCAGCAGCGTAGAAAACTCGCACGAGCAGTACTTC
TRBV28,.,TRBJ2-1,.,CASSFIGMGHNEQFF,TGTGCCAGCAGTTTTATTGGAATGGGCCACAATGAGCAGTTCTTC
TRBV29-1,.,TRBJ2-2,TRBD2,CSVEGIAGDPYTGELFF,TGCAGCGTTGAAGGTATAGCGGGAGACCCGTACACCGGGGAGCTGTTTTTT
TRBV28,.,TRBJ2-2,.,CASSLPPGATNTGELFF,TGTGCCAGCAGTTTACCGCCAGGGGCGACGAACACCGGGGAGCTGTTTTTT
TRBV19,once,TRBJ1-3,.,CATQGNSGNTIYF,TGTGCTACCCAGGGGAACTCTGGAAACACCATATATTTT
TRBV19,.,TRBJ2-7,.,CASSSSTGTGYEQYF,TGTGCCAGTAGTTCGTCGACCGGGACGGGCTACGAGCAGTACTTC
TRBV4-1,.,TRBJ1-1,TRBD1,CASSQGQTLFTEAFF,TGCGCCAGCAGCCAGGGACAGACCCTGTTCACTGAAGCTTTCTTT
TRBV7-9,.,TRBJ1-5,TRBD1,CASSPGTGAYSNQPQHF,TGTGCCAGCAGCCCGGGGACAGGCGCTTATAGCAATCAGCCCCAGCATTTT
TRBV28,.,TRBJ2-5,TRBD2,CASSVTSGRAGETQYF,TGTGCCAGCAGTGTGACTAGCGGGAGGGCCGGGGAGACCCAGTACTTC
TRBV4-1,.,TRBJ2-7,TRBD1,CASSLLGAGGFYEQYF,TGCGCCAGCAGCCTTCTGGGGGCAGGGGGCTTTTACGAGCAGTACTTC
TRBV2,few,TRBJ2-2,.,CARQEYTGELFF,TGTGCCAGGCAGGAGTACACCGGGGAGCTGTTTTTT
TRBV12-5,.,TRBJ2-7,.,CASGLDSSYEQYF,TGTGCTAGTGGTTTAGACAGTTCCTACGAGCAGTACTTC
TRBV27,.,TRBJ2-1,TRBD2,CASSKPGLAGANEQFF,TGTGCCAGCAGCAAGCCCGGACTAGCGGGAGCCAATGAGCAGTTCTTC